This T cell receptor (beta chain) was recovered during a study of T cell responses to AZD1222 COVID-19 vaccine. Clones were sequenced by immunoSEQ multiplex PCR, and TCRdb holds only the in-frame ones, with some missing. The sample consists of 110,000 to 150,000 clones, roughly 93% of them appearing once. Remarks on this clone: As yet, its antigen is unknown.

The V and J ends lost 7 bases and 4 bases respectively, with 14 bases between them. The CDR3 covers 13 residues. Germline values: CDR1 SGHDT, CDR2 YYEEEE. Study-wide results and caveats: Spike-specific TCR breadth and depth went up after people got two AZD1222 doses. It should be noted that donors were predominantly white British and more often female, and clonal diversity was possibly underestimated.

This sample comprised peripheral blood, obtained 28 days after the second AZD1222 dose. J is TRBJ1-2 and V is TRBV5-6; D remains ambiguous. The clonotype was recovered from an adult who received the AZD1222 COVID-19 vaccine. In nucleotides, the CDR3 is TGTGCCAGCTGCGAGGGTAGGACCTATGGCTACACCTTC. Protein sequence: CASCEGRTYGYTF.